Below are 14 T cell receptor beta chains sequenced from a single sample in a study of T cell responses to AZD1222 COVID-19 vaccine. Assay used: immunoSEQ multiplex PCR; TCRdb lists only in-frame clones, some missing. The repertoire includes 110,000 to 150,000 clones, about 88% of them detected once, and approximately 4.5% sits in the top ten. The material was peripheral blood, obtained on day 0 of AZD1222 vaccination. These receptors were taken from an adult in good health.

This clone was seen a single time. The J gene is TRBJ2-1, the V gene TRBV7-9, with TRBD2 matching over 8 bases. V trimming: 4 bases; J trimming: 3 bases; junction bases outside the gene matches: 5. Germline CDR1 is SEHNR and CDR2 is FQNEAQ (reference sequence). This CDR3 contains 15 residues. The CDR3 nucleotides read TGTGCCAGCAGCTCATTAGCGGGGAACTACAATGAGCAGTTCTTC. This gives the protein CASSSLAGNYNEQFF.

This chain connects TRBV7-2 to TRBJ1-4, with D possibly TRBD1 on 5 matching bases. Trimming removed 5 bases at V and 11 bases at J, with 18 bases between. CDR1 and CDR2 from the germline V gene are SGHTA and FQGNSA. The CDR3 sequence is 14 residues long. In nucleotides, the CDR3 is TGTGCCAGCAGCCCCCGCCGGGACTCTCCTAAACTGTTTTTT. Its protein product is CASSPRRDSPKLFF.

The chain joins TRBV18 to TRBJ1-3; D possibly corresponds to TRBD1 (5 bases). This CDR3 has 16 residues. V lost 6 bases and J lost 4, with 19 bases in between. Germline loops: CDR1 KGHSH, CDR2 LQKENI. The CDR3 region has the DNA TGTGCCAGCTCGACCGACAGCCTCACCTGGGGAAACACCATATATTTT. This codes for CASSTDSLTWGNTIYF.

CDR3: CASSQDRPAYEQYF. DNA for the CDR3: TGCGCCAGCAGCCAGGATAGACCTGCCTACGAGCAGTACTTC. The rearrangement joins TRBV4-1 to TRBJ2-7; D uncertain. CDR3 length: 14 residues. The germline V gene encodes CDR1 MGHRA and CDR2 YSYEKL. V lost 3 bases and J lost 2, with 11 bases in between.

This clone was observed a handful of times. The rearrangement links TRBV11-2 to TRBJ1-3, with D hard to call. This CDR3 comprises 14 residues. With 1 base removed from V and 1 base from J, the gap between germline ends came to 5 bases. Per the germline V gene, CDR1 is SGHAT and CDR2 is FQNNGV. CDR3 DNA: TGTGCCAGCAGCTTAGCAGGATCTGGAAACACCATATATTTT. Its translation is CASSLAGSGNTIYF.

The rearrangement uses TRBV5-4 and TRBJ1-2; D is undetermined. With 4 bases removed from V and 3 bases from J, the gap between germline ends came to 7 bases. Germline CDR1 reads SGHNT; CDR2 reads YYREEE (reference sequence). The CDR3 runs to 12 residues. The CDR3 DNA follows: TGTGCCAGCAGCGACACTTACTATGGCTACACCTTC. Residues: CASSDTYYGYTF.

The chain employs TRBV21-1 and TRBJ1-2; whether TRBD1, the table's D call, matches the DNA was not checked. TRBV21-1 is recorded as a pseudogene. This CDR3 spans 12 amino acids. This CDR3 is CASSETGPGYTF. For the CDR3, the DNA is TGTGCCAGCAGCGAGACAGGGCCTGGCTACACCTTC.

V is TRBV27 and J is TRBJ2-7; D gene uncertain. Trimming cost V 7 bases and J 4 bases, with 17 bases left between them. This CDR3 spans 14 amino acids. Germline CDR1 MNHEY, CDR2 SMNVEV (reference sequence). The CDR3 protein is CASKYRVTAYEQYF. In nucleotides, the CDR3 is TGTGCCAGCAAGTATAGAGTGACGGCATACGAGCAGTACTTC.

Of note for this clone: The junction differs from germline at one of its ends, possibly a read error. The rearrangement links TRBV2 to TRBJ1-6; D not certain. The CDR3 is 11 residues long. The germline CDR1 and CDR2 sequences are SNHLY and FYNNEI. The CDR3 DNA follows: TGTGCCAGCGAAGGTCTTAAGGACCTGCTTTTT. This gives the protein CASEGLKDLLF.

The V call is TRBV15, the J call TRBJ2-6, with D maybe TRBD2 (5 bases). This CDR3 is built from 17 residues. The V gene's germline CDR1 is LNHNV and CDR2 YYDKDF (reference sequence). V lost 0 bases to trimming and J lost 2 bases, with 11 bases between them. The CDR3: CATSRDRGRPGANVLTF. CDR3 in DNA: TGTGCCACCAGCAGAGATCGGGGTCGTCCTGGGGCCAACGTCCTGACTTTC. The full variable domain, its missing parts supplied by reference TRBV15 and TRBJ2-6, is DAMVIQNPRYQVTQFGKPVTLSCSQTLNHNVMYWYQQKSSQAPKLLFHYYDKDFNNEADTPDNFQSRRPNTSFCFLDIRSPGLGDTAMYLCATSRDRGRPGANVLTFGAGSRLTVL.

The CDR3 here is CASSPPGGGGALGGYTF. CDR3 in DNA: TGTGCCAGCTCACCACCGGGGGGCGGCGGGGCCCTTGGAGGCTACACCTTC. The J gene is TRBJ1-2, the V gene TRBV18; D might be TRBD1 (6 bases). This CDR3 spans 17 amino acids. The V end was cut by 0 bases, the J end by 8 bases, with 22 bases between. Germline V lookup: CDR1 KGHSH, CDR2 LQKENI.

The chain links TRBV27 to TRBJ2-1; D is perhaps TRBD1 or TRBD2 (5 bases each). Trimming removed 6 bases from V and 5 bases from J, with 17 bases in between. The CDR3 spans 15 residues. The V gene's germline CDR1 is MNHEY and CDR2 SMNVEV (reference sequence). As DNA, the CDR3 is TGTGCCAGCAGGGGTGTGGGGGAGACAAACAATGAGCAGTTCTTC. This encodes CASRGVGETNNEQFF.

In nucleotides, the CDR3 is TGCGCCAGCAGCCCGGACAGGGAAGGCGGGGAGCTGTTTTTT. Translating it yields CASSPDREGGELFF. This chain links TRBV5-1 with TRBJ2-2, with 8 bases identical to TRBD1. The ends lost 4 bases at V and 7 bases at J; junction bases unmatched: 6. The CDR3 has 14 residues. Germline V gene data show CDR1 as SGHRS and CDR2 as YFSETQ.

This clone was detected ten times or more. The chain has TRBV4-2 and TRBJ1-4; D call uncertain. The germline gives CDR1 LGHNA, CDR2 YNFKEQ. The V end lost 2 bases, the J end lost 7 bases, and 5 bases lay between the germline ends. The CDR3 consists of 12 residues. The CDR3 is CASSQLSEKLFF. The CDR3, as DNA: TGTGCCAGCAGCCAACTTTCTGAAAAACTGTTTTTT.